Below are 23 T cell receptor beta chains sequenced from a single sample in a study of a mutant IDH1 vaccine in newly diagnosed glioma. Antigens of these TCRs are unknown. Sample time point: week 11, during vaccination. The investigators gave 300 ug of mutant IDH1 20-mer peptide in each vaccine dose, together with topical imiquimod. The method was immunoSEQ multiplex PCR; TCRdb's version includes in-frame clones alone and lacks a portion of them. The sample lists about 36,000 clones, 75% to 85% occurring once. This sample comprised peripheral blood mononuclear cells (PBMCs), obtained from a glioma patient whose treatment included an IDH1 peptide vaccine. Every receptor here comes from a woman aged 25 to 39 with glioma. Some clones in this sample may be carry-over from other donors' samples.

This sequence joins TRBV27 and TRBJ1-2; D is undetermined. The germline CDR1 and CDR2 sequences are MNHEY and SMNVEV (reference sequence). CDR3 length: 14 residues. V was clipped by 3 bases and J by 6 bases, with 14 bases between them. The CDR3 here is CASSLRATQNGYTF. For the CDR3, the DNA is TGTGCCAGCAGTTTGAGGGCCACGCAAAATGGCTACACCTTC.

The chain carries TRBV7-3 and TRBJ2-3, with a possible D match to TRBD2 (5 bases). Between the trimmed V and J ends, which lost 2 bases and 3 bases, there was a span of 15 bases. The V gene's germline CDR1 is SGHTA and CDR2 FQGTGA. CDR3 size: 16 residues. The DNA for the CDR3 is TGTGCCAGCAGCTTACGGGGTCCCCTTGGGACAGATACGCAGTATTTT. Its protein product is CASSLRGPLGTDTQYF.

The chain employs TRBV4-1 and TRBJ2-7, with D possibly TRBD2 on 6 matching bases. Germline values: CDR1 MGHRA, CDR2 YSYEKL. V was cut by 5 bases and J by 0 bases, with 14 bases left in between. The CDR3 totals 15 residues. CDR3 nucleotides: TGCGCCAGCAGCTACTCGGGACTTGTCTCCTACGAGCAGTACTTC. Protein sequence: CASSYSGLVSYEQYF.

This clone has more than one count but fewer than ten. The V gene is TRBV2, the J gene TRBJ1-2; no firm D call. The CDR3 loop spans 16 amino acids. The V gene lost 1 base and the J gene lost 3 bases, with 15 bases spanning the gap. The germline CDR1 and CDR2 sequences are SNHLY and FYNNEI. The CDR3 loop reads CASSEVAHRVDYGYTF. Written as DNA, the CDR3 is TGTGCCAGCAGTGAAGTCGCTCATCGAGTGGACTATGGCTACACCTTC.

V gene TRBV6-1 combines with J gene TRBJ1-3; D not certain. Trimming took off 4 bases at V and 3 bases at J, with 10 bases between the two ends. The CDR3 extends over 14 amino acids. Germline values: CDR1 MNHNS, CDR2 SASEGT. The CDR3 sequence: CASSAHEYGNTIYF. The CDR3 nucleotides read TGTGCCAGCAGTGCTCACGAATATGGAAACACCATATATTTT.

This clone was picked up a small number of times. The rearrangement uses TRBV6-1 and TRBJ2-3; 7 bases align to TRBD1. The J segment lost 2 bases and the V segment lost 8 bases, leaving 7 bases of the junction unmatched. This CDR3 has 14 residues. Germline V lookup: CDR1 MNHNS, CDR2 SASEGT. DNA of the CDR3: TGTGCCAGCCTCTGGACAGGCTACACAGATACGCAGTATTTT. The encoded protein is CASLWTGYTDTQYF.

The CDR3 protein is CASSPTGRNQPQHF. CDR3 DNA sequence: TGTGCCAGCAGCCCGACAGGACGCAATCAGCCCCAGCATTTT. The rearrangement links TRBV11-3 to TRBJ1-5, with D possibly matching TRBD1 (6 bases). Germline CDR1 and CDR2: SGHNT and YENEEA. The V end was cut by 5 bases, the J end by 2 bases, with 10 bases between. The CDR3 consists of 14 residues.

This chain links TRBV28 with TRBJ2-7; 7 bases line up with TRBD2. V was pared by 6 bases and J by 6 bases, with 2 bases of the junction left unmatched. The CDR3 length is 11 residues. The germline CDR1 and CDR2 sequences are MDHEN and SYDVKM. CDR3 in amino acids: CASRSSGEQYF. The CDR3 bases are TGTGCCAGCAGGTCTAGCGGCGAGCAGTACTTC.

The sample holds a few counts of this clone. The chain links TRBV7-9 to TRBJ2-1; 11 bases map to TRBD2. The V gene end was trimmed by 6 bases and the J gene end by 9 bases; junction bases not matched to a gene: 7. This CDR3 region has 14 residues. Germline V gene data show CDR1 as SEHNR and CDR2 as FQNEAQ (reference sequence). CDR3 loop: CASRPGTSGIEQFF. In nucleotides, the CDR3 is TGTGCCAGCAGACCCGGGACTAGCGGAATTGAGCAGTTCTTC.

The chain couples TRBV19 to TRBJ2-1; 12 bases are shared with TRBD2. J gave up 8 bases and V 2 bases, and 4 bases lay outside the gene matches. CDR3 length equals 15 residues. The germline V gene has CDR1 LNHDA and CDR2 SQIVND (reference sequence). CDR3 DNA sequence: TGTGCCAGTAGTATAACTAGCGGGAGGTGGGATGAGCAGTTCTTC. The encoded protein is CASSITSGRWDEQFF.

The chain joins TRBV27 to TRBJ1-5; 8 bases are a match to TRBD1. V was clipped by 5 bases and J by 6 bases; unmatched bases: 9. The CDR3 runs 15 residues. CDR1 is MNHEY, CDR2 SMNVEV, per germline (reference sequence). Here the CDR3 DNA reads TGTGCCAGCAGTCCCGACAGGGGAGGAAGTCAGCCCCAGCATTTT. Translation gives CASSPDRGGSQPQHF.

This sequence joins TRBV11-3 and TRBJ1-1; D not resolved. This CDR3 has 14 amino acids. Trimming stripped 5 bases from V and 1 base from J, with 11 bases between. Germline V gives CDR1 SGHNT, CDR2 YENEEA. CDR3 sequence reads: CASSTSVRNTEAFF. The DNA of the CDR3 is TGTGCCAGCAGCACATCCGTCAGGAACACTGAAGCTTTCTTT.

This clone was detected only a few times. The rearrangement uses TRBV29-1 and TRBJ1-1; no definite D call. Per the germline V gene, CDR1 is SQVTM and CDR2 is ANQGSEA. The length of the CDR3 is 14 residues. V was clipped by 8 bases and J by 7 bases, with 23 bases between them. CDR3 residues: CSSWNPNSPREAFF. The DNA for the CDR3 is TGCAGCTCGTGGAATCCGAACAGCCCCCGTGAAGCTTTCTTT.

This chain connects TRBV30 to TRBJ2-2, with TRBD2 identical over 9 bases. This CDR3 is 16 amino acids long. The V segment lost 3 bases and the J segment 10 bases; nucleotides outside the gene matches: 15. In germline, CDR1 is GTSNPN, CDR2 SVGIG (reference sequence). CDR3 amino acids: CAWSDGVGSGRAELFF. DNA of the CDR3: TGTGCCTGGAGCGATGGGGTGGGTAGCGGGAGAGCGGAGCTGTTTTTT.

The V gene is TRBV5-5, the J gene TRBJ1-2; 11 bases align to TRBD1. CDR3 length equals 15 residues. V lost 5 bases and J lost 7; bases outside the gene matches: 10. From germline, CDR1 is SGHKS and CDR2 YYEKEE (reference sequence). CDR3: CASSPAGQGVSGYTF. As DNA, the CDR3 is TGTGCCAGCAGTCCAGCGGGACAGGGGGTGAGTGGCTACACCTTC.

The chain links TRBV6-4 to TRBJ1-5; 9 positions agree with TRBD1. The germline V gene encodes CDR1 MRHNA and CDR2 SNTAGT. The CDR3 contains 14 residues. Losses at the gene ends were 6 bases for V and 4 bases for J; bases not matched to a gene: 4. CDR3: CASRQDRGNQPQHF. CDR3 nucleotides: TGTGCCAGCAGACAGGACAGGGGAAATCAGCCCCAGCATTTT.

The chain combines TRBV6-1 with TRBJ2-1; D is perhaps TRBD2 (5 bases). This CDR3 comprises 12 residues. V lost 8 bases to trimming and J lost 13 bases, with 18 bases between them. Germline lookup yields CDR1 MNHNS and CDR2 SASEGT. The chain's CDR3 is CASAARTPAQFF. Here the CDR3 DNA reads TGTGCCAGCGCAGCCCGGACTCCGGCCCAGTTCTTC.

The chain links TRBV5-4 to TRBJ2-2; TRBD1 matches 7 bases. V shed 1 base, J shed 6 bases, and the junction held 0 bases outside the gene matches. Germline CDR1 reads SGHNT; CDR2 reads YYREEE (reference sequence). CDR3 length equals 13 residues. The CDR3 is CASSLRGPGELFF. CDR3 DNA sequence: TGTGCCAGCAGCTTGAGGGGGCCCGGGGAGCTGTTTTTT.

This chain links TRBV30 with TRBJ1-3, with 11 positions matching TRBD1. CDR1 and CDR2 (germline): GTSNPN, SVGIG (reference sequence). The J segment lost 5 bases and the V segment lost 0 bases, leaving 3 bases of the junction unmatched. This CDR3 contains 15 residues. CDR3 DNA sequence: TGTGCCTGGAGTGTAGGACAGGGGGCTAGAAACACCATATATTTT. The encoded protein is CAWSVGQGARNTIYF.

The chain recombines TRBV19 with TRBJ2-3; D tentatively reads TRBD1 or TRBD2 (5 bases each). Germline CDR1 LNHDA, CDR2 SQIVND (reference sequence). This CDR3 has 14 residues. The V end was cut by 6 bases, the J end by 1 base, with 11 bases between. DNA for the CDR3: TGTGCCAGTAGCGGGGCGGGTCGCACAGATACGCAGTATTTT. Amino acids: CASSGAGRTDTQYF.

The rearrangement links TRBV28 to TRBJ1-5; no clear D gene. Germline CDR1 is MDHEN and CDR2 is SYDVKM. The CDR3 consists of 13 residues. Trimming took off 8 bases at V and 2 bases at J, with 10 bases between the two ends. In nucleotides, the CDR3 is TGTGCCAGCTTCGGGCAGGGCAATCAGCCCCAGCATTTT. Its protein product is CASFGQGNQPQHF.

CDR3 loop: CASSSGQGAKNIQYF. The CDR3, as DNA: TGTGCCAGCAGTAGTGGACAGGGGGCCAAAAACATTCAGTACTTC. V and J are TRBV2 and TRBJ2-4; 9 positions agree with TRBD1. Trimming removed 5 bases from V and 1 base from J; junction bases left unmatched: 3. CDR3 length equals 15 residues. The germline V gene has CDR1 SNHLY and CDR2 FYNNEI.

The genes are TRBV19 and TRBJ2-6, with 10 bases identical to TRBD1. Germline lookup yields CDR1 LNHDA and CDR2 SQIVND (reference sequence). The V gene end was trimmed by 1 base and the J gene end by 8 bases; junction bases not matched to a gene: 5. CDR3 size: 16 residues. The CDR3 DNA is TGTGCCAGTAGTATAGGGGGGACAGGGGCGTCCAACGTCCTGACTTTC. It codes for CASSIGGTGASNVLTF.